This TCR beta chain was sequenced in a study of blood T cell repertoires in COVID-19. Study information: PBMCs, B-cell-depleted T cells, or T cells were the source of the cDNA or gDNA that made up the material.

Per the original methods: Estimates of nucleated cell counts were drawn from the amplification of reference gene primers. TCRdb's copy holds only in-frame clones and misses some; the assay was immunoSEQ multiplex PCR. V, J and clone size derive from that table, while D and trimming were established from the DNA sequence. Of some 200,000 clones detected, 80% appear once; the ten largest clones hold over 10%. The CDR3 covers 16 residues. Germline CDR1 LNHDA, CDR2 SQIVND (reference sequence). V shed 4 bases, J shed 1 base, and the junction held 4 bases outside the gene matches. This clonotype originated in a human donor in a cohort sampled during active COVID-19. Input material: peripheral blood. The chain has TRBV19 and TRBJ2-1; 10 positions agree with TRBD2. The chain's CDR3 is CASSNSGGLSYNEQFF. The DNA for the CDR3 is TGTGCCAGTAGTAATAGCGGGGGGTTATCCTACAATGAGCAGTTCTTC.